Presented here are 7 T cell receptor beta chains from one specimen sequenced in a study of cytomegalovirus exposure and HLA in healthy donors. The PCR ran on 60 Vbeta and 13 Jbeta primers. The assay was immunoSEQ multiplex PCR, and TCRdb's table has in-frame clones only and misses some. Among 100,000 to 150,000 clones listed, over 60% were seen once. Sequenced sample: PBMCs. The source of these receptors is a woman aged 55-70 years in good health and CMV-seronegative.

The chain uses TRBV10-1 and TRBJ2-2, with D unclear. Trimming removed 4 bases at V and 6 bases at J, with 9 bases between. CDR1 and CDR2 (germline): WNHNN, SYGVQD (reference sequence). This CDR3 has 13 residues. CDR3 in DNA: TGCGCCAGCAGTGTAATTGCAGCCGGGGAGCTGTTTTTT. This codes for CASSVIAAGELFF.

The gene calls are TRBV6-1 and TRBJ1-5; 7 nucleotides agree with TRBD1. Germline V gene lookup returns CDR1 MNHNS and CDR2 SASEGT. J was trimmed by 6 bases and V by 6 bases; bases with no gene match: 11. The CDR3 has 15 residues. In DNA form, the CDR3 reads TGTGCCAGCAGCCTCTTCACAGGGGCCTTTCAGCCCCAGCATTTT. It is translated as CASSLFTGAFQPQHF.

This chain joins TRBV9 and TRBJ2-1; D might be TRBD2 (5 bases). Between the trimmed V and J ends, which lost 2 bases and 0 bases, there was a span of 12 bases. This CDR3 is 16 amino acids long. The germline V gene encodes CDR1 SGDLS and CDR2 YYNGEE. The CDR3: CASSVYGEISYNEQFF. In DNA form, the CDR3 reads TGTGCCAGCAGCGTCTACGGGGAGATCTCCTACAATGAGCAGTTCTTC.

The V and J genes are TRBV7-9 and TRBJ1-6; D remains ambiguous. CDR1 and CDR2 (germline): SEHNR, FQNEAQ (reference sequence). The germline V and J ends were trimmed by 1 base and 9 bases, with 7 bases remaining between them. The CDR3 runs 13 residues. The DNA of the CDR3 is TGTGCCAGCAGCTTAGGACTAACTTCACCCCTCCACTTT. Its protein is CASSLGLTSPLHF.

This rearrangement joins TRBV2 to TRBJ2-3; the D gene is possibly TRBD2 (6 bases). Per germline, CDR1 SNHLY and CDR2 FYNNEI. There are 12 residues in the CDR3. V gave up 2 bases and J gave up 8 bases, with 8 bases separating them. Written as DNA, the CDR3 is TGTGCCAGCAGTGAAAGGAGGGGTACGCAGTATTTT. The encoded protein is CASSERRGTQYF.

The chain joins TRBV27 to TRBJ2-7; TRBD2 matches at 8 bases. The ends lost 5 bases at V and 3 bases at J; junction bases unmatched: 6. Germline V gives CDR1 MNHEY, CDR2 SMNVEV (reference sequence). The CDR3 sequence is 14 residues long. The CDR3 DNA is TGTGCCAGCAGTAAGCGGGAGTATGGCTACGAGCAGTACTTC. It yields the protein CASSKREYGYEQYF.

The CDR3 region is CASSQGGTSRYEQYF. The CDR3 DNA reads TGTGCCAGCAGCCAAGGAGGGACTAGCCGATACGAGCAGTACTTC. The chain is built from TRBV14 and TRBJ2-7; 9 bases are shared with TRBD2. Germline CDR1 reads SGHDN; CDR2 reads FVKESK. Trimming at V came to 1 base and at J to 4 bases, leaving 5 bases not matched to a gene. The length of the CDR3 is 15 residues.